This TCR beta chain was recovered during a study of response to subunit inactivated influenza vaccine. Study-wide results and limits: Researchers suggested that each seasonal influenza vaccination recruits few new T cells.

Remarks on this clonotype: The antigen is undetermined.

MiXCR was run by TCRdb on the RT-PCR reads, yielding one entry per CDR3 protein. The sample lists about 650,000 distinct CDR3 sequences; 12% to 15% were seen once. This CDR3 is 13 amino acids long. Per germline, CDR1 GTSNPN and CDR2 SVGIG (reference sequence). Deletions cut 1 base from V and 2 bases from J, with 7 bases between. The TCR originated in a man in his fifties who received an inactivated influenza vaccine. The rearrangement links TRBV30 to TRBJ2-3; D perhaps matches TRBD2 (5 bases). The sequencing here drew on PBMCs from blood, taken 14 to 15 days before vaccination. The CDR3: CAWSAGITDTQYF. CDR3 DNA: TGTGCCTGGAGTGCGGGAATCACAGATACGCAGTATTTT. The entire variable domain, with the rest obtained from reference TRBV30 and TRBJ2-3, is as follows: SQTIHQWPATLVQPVGSPLSLECTVEGTSNPNLYWYRQAAGRGLQLLFYSVGIGQISSEVPQNLSASRPQDRQFILSSKKLLLSDSGFYLCAWSAGITDTQYFGPGTRLTVL.